This TCR beta chain emerged from a study of CD8 T cells in Susac syndrome. This clonotype was found once. CDR3 length equals 12 residues. Trimming took 7 bases from V and 5 from J; bases not matched to a gene: 2. CDR1 is SQVTM, CDR2 ANQGSEA, per germline. Random hexamers were used to reverse transcribe the RNA input (about 0.45 to 1 ug). MiXCR, run by TCRdb on the immunoSEQ multiplex PCR reads, gives a single entry per CDR3 protein. The sample carries 90,000 to 150,000 distinct CDR3 sequences, about 95% recorded once. FACS enriched CD8+ TEMRA cells, while bulk CD8+ and CD4+ were negatively isolated. The sequence was obtained from a human donor in good health. The sample consisted of CD4+ T cells from PBMCs. The chain is built from TRBV29-1 and TRBJ1-4; 9 bases agree with TRBD1. CDR3 amino acids: CSAGQGNEKLFF. The CDR3 region has the DNA TGCAGCGCGGGACAGGGAAATGAAAAACTGTTTTTT.